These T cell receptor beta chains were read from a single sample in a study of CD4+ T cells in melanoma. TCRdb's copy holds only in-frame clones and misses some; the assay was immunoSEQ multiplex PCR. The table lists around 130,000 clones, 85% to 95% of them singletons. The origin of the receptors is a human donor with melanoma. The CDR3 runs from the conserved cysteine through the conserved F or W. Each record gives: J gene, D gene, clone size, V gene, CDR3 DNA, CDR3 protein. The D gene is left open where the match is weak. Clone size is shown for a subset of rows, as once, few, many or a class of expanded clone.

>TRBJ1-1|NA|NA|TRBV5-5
NA
CASSRFRARDTEAFF
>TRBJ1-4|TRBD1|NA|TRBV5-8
TGTGCCAGCAGACAAGGGACAGGGTTCGGTGAAAAACTGTTTTTT
CASRQGTGFGEKLFF
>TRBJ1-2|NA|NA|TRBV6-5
TGTGCCAGCGGTCGGGACTATGGCTACACCTTC
CASGRDYGYTF
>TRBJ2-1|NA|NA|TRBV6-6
TGTGCCACCCACCGGGCCTCGCAGTACAATGAGCAGTTCTTC
CATHRASQYNEQFF
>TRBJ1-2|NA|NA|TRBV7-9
TGTGCCAGCAGCTCATCCCGGGATCGCAACTATGGCTACACCTTC
CASSSSRDRNYGYTF
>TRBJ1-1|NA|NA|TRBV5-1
TGCGCCAGCAGCTACCTCGGGGCGAACACTGAAGCTTTCTTT
CASSYLGANTEAFF
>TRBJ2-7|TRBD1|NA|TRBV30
TGTGCCTGGAGTACAGGGGGCCCCTACGAGCAGTACTTC
CAWSTGGPYEQYF
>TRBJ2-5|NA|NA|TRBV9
TGTGCCAGCAGCCGTTCAGTGGGCCAAGAGACCCAGTACTTC
CASSRSVGQETQYF
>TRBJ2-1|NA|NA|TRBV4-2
TGTGCCAGCAGCCAAGTCGAGCTACGGGAGCAGTTCTTC
CASSQVELREQFF
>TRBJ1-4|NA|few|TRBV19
TGTGCCAGTAGTATCCAGACAGGCGTAAATGAAAAACTGTTTTTT
CASSIQTGVNEKLFF
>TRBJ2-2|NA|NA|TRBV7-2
TGTGCCAGCAGCTCCGGTACCGGGGAGCTGTTTTTT
CASSSGTGELFF
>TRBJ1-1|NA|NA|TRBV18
TGTGCCAGCTCACCAACCCCCAGAGACACTGAAGCTTTCTTT
CASSPTPRDTEAFF
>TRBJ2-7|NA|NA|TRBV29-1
TGCAGCGTGACACCGGGTCTGATCGGTCTCGAGCAGTACTTC
CSVTPGLIGLEQYF
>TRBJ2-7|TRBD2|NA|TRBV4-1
TGCGCCAGCAGGCCTCGACTAGCGGGGTCCTACGAGCAGTACTTC
CASRPRLAGSYEQYF
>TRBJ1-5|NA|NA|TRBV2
TGTGCCAGCAGTGTGGAAGGGTCGGCTCAGCCCCAGCATTTT
CASSVEGSAQPQHF
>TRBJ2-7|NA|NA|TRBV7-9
TGTGCCAGCAGCTTATTGCTACGGGACGGGAGCTCCTACGAGCAGTACTTC
CASSLLLRDGSSYEQYF
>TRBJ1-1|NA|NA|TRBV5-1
TGCGCCAGCAGCTACGGCAGGGGAGGCACTGAAGCTTTCTTT
CASSYGRGGTEAFF
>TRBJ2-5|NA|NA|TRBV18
TGTGCCAGCTCACCACGGGCAGCGGAAGAGACCCAGTACTTC
CASSPRAAEETQYF
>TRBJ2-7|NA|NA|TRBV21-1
TGTGCCAGCAGCGCCGGACGGGTCTCCTACGAGCAGTACTTC
CASSAGRVSYEQYF
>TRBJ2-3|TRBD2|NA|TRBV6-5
TGTGCCACCCCTGAACTAGCGGGAGCAGATACGCAGTATTTT
CATPELAGADTQYF
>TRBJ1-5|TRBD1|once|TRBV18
TGTGCCAGCTCACCACCTCACACAGGGGGCGGTCAGCCCCAGCATTTT
CASSPPHTGGGQPQHF
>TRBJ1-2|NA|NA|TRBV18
TGTGCCAGCTCACCAGGGGATAACTATGGCTACACCTTC
CASSPGDNYGYTF
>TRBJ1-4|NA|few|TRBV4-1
TGCGCCAGCAGCCCCCCAGCAACTAATGAAAAACTGTTTTTT
CASSPPATNEKLFF
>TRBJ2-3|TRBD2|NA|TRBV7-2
TGTGCCAGCAGCACCGGGACTAGCGGGCACCCTAGCACAGATACGCAGTATTTT
CASSTGTSGHPSTDTQYF
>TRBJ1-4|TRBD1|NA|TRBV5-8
TGTGCCAGCAGCTCCGGACAGGCAACTAATGAAAAACTGTTTTTT
CASSSGQATNEKLFF
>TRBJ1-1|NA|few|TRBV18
TGTGCCAGCTTCCCGACCCGGAACACTGAAGCTTTCTTT
CASFPTRNTEAFF
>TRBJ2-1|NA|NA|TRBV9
TGTGCCAGCAGCGTAGGAACCGCAGCCCAGAATGAGCAGTTCTTC
CASSVGTAAQNEQFF
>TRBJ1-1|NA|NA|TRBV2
TGTGCCAGCAGCGTTGACAGGTCGGTGAACACTGAAGCTTTCTTT
CASSVDRSVNTEAFF
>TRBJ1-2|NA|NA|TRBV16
TGTGCCAGCAGCCAAGGCCACCAGGGACGTGGCTACACCTTC
CASSQGHQGRGYTF
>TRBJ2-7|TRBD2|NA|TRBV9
TGTGCCAGCAGCGTAGGGGGGACTAGCTTACCCCCGGAGCAGTACTTC
CASSVGGTSLPPEQYF